These T cell receptor beta chains were read from a single sample in a study of cytomegalovirus exposure and HLA in healthy donors. This table comes from immunoSEQ multiplex PCR, and its TCRdb copy is limited to in-frame clones, with some not included. The sample lists nearly 200,000 clones, 75% to 85% occurring once. Material for sequencing was PBMCs. These receptors were obtained from a male donor in good health and CMV-seropositive. Each CDR3 is given with its conserved first and last residue. A D gene is named only where the DNA matches it firmly. Rows may omit the clone size; those that give it use once, few, many or a size class.

v_gene	d_gene	j_gene	abundance	CDR3nt	CDR3aa
TRBV5-1	-	TRBJ1-4	few	TGCGCCAGCAGCTTGCCTGCGGGAGGTGAAAAACTGTTTTTT	CASSLPAGGEKLFF
TRBV19	TRBD2	TRBJ2-3	-	TGTGCCAGCGCGTCCCTAGCGGGGGGCACAGATACGCAGTATTTT	CASASLAGGTDTQYF
TRBV9	-	TRBJ2-3	-	TGTGCCAGCAGCGTACACACAGATACGCAGTATTTT	CASSVHTDTQYF
TRBV2	-	TRBJ1-5	few	TGTGCCAGCAGTCCCCAAACAGGGCCCAATCAGCCCCAGCATTTT	CASSPQTGPNQPQHF
TRBV15	TRBD2	TRBJ2-1	-	TGTGCCACCAGCATTAAAGCGGGAGGGGCTTACAATGAGCAGTTCTTC	CATSIKAGGAYNEQFF
TRBV4-2	-	TRBJ1-4	-	TGTGCCAGCAGCTGGGACTCGCAGAATGAAAAACTGTTTTTT	CASSWDSQNEKLFF
TRBV5-6	TRBD2	TRBJ2-1	few	TGTGCCAGCAGCACGGGACTAGCGGGAGGCTCCTACAATGAGCAGTTCTTC	CASSTGLAGGSYNEQFF
TRBV7-2	TRBD1	TRBJ1-1	-	TGTGCCAGCAGCCCCCCGGGACAGTTAAGAGCTTTCTTT	CASSPPGQLRAFF
TRBV29-1	TRBD1	TRBJ2-5	-	TGCAGCGTTTCGGACAGGGGGCAGAAAGAGACCCAGTACTTC	CSVSDRGQKETQYF
TRBV28	-	TRBJ2-5	few	TGTGCCAGCTTTGGGGCTCAGACCCAGTACTTC	CASFGAQTQYF
TRBV10-3	-	TRBJ2-1	-	TGTGCCATCAGCGGGCGGGGTGCTGACAATGAGCAGTTCTTC	CAISGRGADNEQFF
TRBV5-1	-	TRBJ2-7	-	TGCGCCAGCAGCTTGGGGGCAGGGCCGTCCTACGAGCAGTACTTC	CASSLGAGPSYEQYF
TRBV6-5	TRBD1	TRBJ1-1	-	TGTGCCAGCAGTTCAGGACAGGCCGCCTCCGAAGCTTTCTTT	CASSSGQAASEAFF
TRBV15	-	TRBJ1-1	-	TGTGCCACCGCCGGGAGGAACACTGAAGCTTTCTTT	CATAGRNTEAFF
TRBV15	TRBD2	TRBJ2-1	-	TGTGCCACCAGCAGAGTCAGCGGGGGGGATCTCTACAATGAGCAGTTCTTC	CATSRVSGGDLYNEQFF
TRBV18	-	TRBJ2-5	-	TGTGCCAGCCTAAGCCCGGGTCCCCAAGAGACCCAGTACTTC	CASLSPGPQETQYF
TRBV5-1	TRBD1	TRBJ1-1	-	TGCGCCAGCAGCTTGGCGGACAGGGGGGGCCAGGGTGAAGCTTTCTTT	CASSLADRGGQGEAFF
TRBV13	-	TRBJ1-6	-	TGTGCCAGCAGCTTAGGCTTTGAGGGGGAGAATTCACCCCTCCACTTT	CASSLGFEGENSPLHF
TRBV5-1	TRBD1	TRBJ1-5	-	TGCGCCAGCAGCTGGGGACAGGGGGATCAGCCCCAGCATTTT	CASSWGQGDQPQHF
TRBV7-2	TRBD1	TRBJ2-2	-	TGTGCCAGCAGGGGACAGGGAGTTAGTCGGAACACCGGGGAGCTGTTTTTT	CASRGQGVSRNTGELFF
TRBV11-3	TRBD1	TRBJ1-4	once	TGTGCCAGCAGCCCTTGGGACAGCTTTAATGAAAAACTGTTTTTT	CASSPWDSFNEKLFF
TRBV7-6	TRBD1	TRBJ1-5	-	TGTGCCAGCAGCTTAGTAAGACAGGGGTCGAAACGGGCCTTGAATCAGCCCCAGCATTTT	CASSLVRQGSKRALNQPQHF
TRBV18	-	TRBJ2-7	-	TGTGCCAGCTCACGCGGGACAGTTTTATCCTACGAGCAGTACTTC	CASSRGTVLSYEQYF
TRBV18	-	TRBJ2-7	-	TGTGCCAGCTCACCACTGGGGGGCGAGCAGTACTTC	CASSPLGGEQYF
TRBV5-6	-	TRBJ2-2	-	TGTGCCAGCACCGGAGACAGGTCCACCGGGGAGCTGTTTTTT	CASTGDRSTGELFF
TRBV5-6	-	TRBJ1-2	-	TGTGCCAGCAGCCCATCTAATACCTATGGCTACACCTTC	CASSPSNTYGYTF
TRBV14	-	TRBJ2-1	once	TGTGCCAGCAGCTACAGGGAGAGCTCCTACAATGAGCAGTTCTTC	CASSYRESSYNEQFF
TRBV7-8	-	TRBJ1-5	-	TGTGCCAGCAGCATAAACAGTGGGGGACTTAGTAATCAGCCCCAGCATTTT	CASSINSGGLSNQPQHF
TRBV27	-	TRBJ2-2	-	TGTGCCAGCTCGACAGGACCCCGGGGCGGGGAGCTGTTTTTT	CASSTGPRGGELFF
TRBV30	-	TRBJ1-2	-	TGTGCCTGGCATCAGGGGAGCTATGGCTACACCTTC	CAWHQGSYGYTF
TRBV7-8	-	TRBJ2-2	-	TGTGCCAGCCGCGGGACCCTGAACACCGGGGAGCTGTTTTTT	CASRGTLNTGELFF
TRBV7-3	-	TRBJ2-7	-	TGTGCCAGCAGCATTTCAGGGTCAGGGAACGACGAGCAGTACTTC	CASSISGSGNDEQYF
TRBV4-2	TRBD2	TRBJ2-1	once	TGTGCCAGCAGCCAAGACAGCGGGATTTCCTACAATGAGCAGTTCTTC	CASSQDSGISYNEQFF
TRBV11-2	-	TRBJ1-1	-	TGTGCCAGCAGCTCGGCAGGTGGCACTGAAGCTTTCTTT	CASSSAGGTEAFF
TRBV7-3	TRBD2	TRBJ2-7	once	TGTGCCAGCAGCTTAACGTTAGCGGGAATAAGCGAGCAGTACTTC	CASSLTLAGISEQYF
TRBV7-9	-	TRBJ1-1	-	TGTTCCAGCAGCTTACTTTTGGGCAGGAACACTGAAGCTTTCTTT	CSSSLLLGRNTEAFF
TRBV5-4	-	TRBJ1-1	-	TGTGCCAGCAGCTTGGGGGGCGACGGCACTGAAGCTTTCTTT	CASSLGGDGTEAFF
TRBV9	TRBD2	TRBJ2-2	-	TGTGCCAGCAGCGCTATCCCGGGACTACGAACGAACACCGGGGAGCTGTTTTTT	CASSAIPGLRTNTGELFF
TRBV18	-	TRBJ2-1	-	TGTGCCAGCTCACCACTTTTCTCCAATGAGCAGTTCTTC	CASSPLFSNEQFF
TRBV5-1	TRBD1	TRBJ1-4	-	TGCGCCAGCAGCTTGGAGACAGGGGGGACTAATGAAAAACTGTTTTTT	CASSLETGGTNEKLFF
TRBV7-8	-	TRBJ1-1	-	TGTGCCAGCAGCTTAATGCGGGGGGGCGGAACTGAAGCTTTCTTT	CASSLMRGGGTEAFF
TRBV18	-	TRBJ2-7	-	TGTGCCAGCTCACCACTGGAAAGGCGGGCCTACGAGCAGTACTTC	CASSPLERRAYEQYF
TRBV7-6	-	TRBJ1-6	-	TGTGCCAGCAGCAACCCACAGGGTGGAATTAATTCACCCCTCCACTTT	CASSNPQGGINSPLHF
TRBV27	TRBD1	TRBJ2-1	-	TGTGCCAGCAGTTATGGACAGGTTCGAGACAATGAGCAGTTCTTC	CASSYGQVRDNEQFF
TRBV7-3	TRBD1	TRBJ1-1	-	TGTGCCAGCAGCTTAGGGCAGGGGGTGGACACTGAAGCTTTCTTT	CASSLGQGVDTEAFF